Included here is one T cell receptor (beta chain) sequence, with context. Its antigen is still unknown. The cohort consisted of 650 to 850 healthy bone marrow donors. All cohort members were sampled while nominally healthy, although unrecorded immune exposures were likely present. The donor was CMV seronegative and belonged to the group of around 400 seronegative cohort members. A peripheral blood sample was provided by each donor, and peripheral blood mononuclear cells were used for TCR beta sequencing. Genomic DNA was extracted from the blood cell samples with the Qiagen DNeasy Blood Extraction Kit. Receptor amplification or capture employed the immunoSEQ multiplex PCR assay. For the multiplex PCR, a mixture combining 60 forward primers for TCR Vbeta segments and 13 reverse primers for TCR Jbeta segments was used. A multiplex PCR assay on genomic DNA amplified the CDR3 region of rearranged TCR beta genes. On the Illumina HiSeq System, the amplified TCR beta libraries were sequenced as 87-base-pair reads. Concerning the study's data processing: A later analysis counted approximately 74 million unique TCR beta chains across the roughly 700 repertoires, and around 9.9 million of these chains were shared by at least two donors. Raw reads were error-corrected and collapsed into unique sequences with a nearest-neighbor algorithm that merged closely related sequences to remove PCR and sequencing errors. Alignment of CDR3 sequences to IMGT reference sequences was used to assign V, D and J gene segments. For a sequence to be retained, a match of at least six nucleotides to both a V gene segment and a J gene segment was required. A rearrangement counted as productive if the CDR3 had no stop codons and remained in frame with V and J, and every other rearrangement counted as non-productive. Following IMGT convention, CDR3 was defined as the stretch from the second conserved V-encoded cysteine to the conserved J-encoded phenylalanine. In an earlier analysis of just under 600 of the donors, sequences lacking an unambiguous match to a single V gene segment were excluded. An earlier analysis of 587 of the donors called V segments functional above 56.7% productive rearrangements and segregating when the between-donor standard deviation exceeded 5%. A statistical classification framework was built for diagnosing cytomegalovirus status from the catalog of TCR beta chain sequences. In a later analysis, V and J genes were assigned by comparing TCR nucleotide sequences against IMGT/GENE-DB human TR gene sequences. The TCRdist pipeline was used in a later analysis to assign CDR3 sequences and most-parsimonious VDJ recombination scenarios. In a later analysis, each TCR beta chain was defined by its CDR3 amino acid sequence together with its V-gene family, and reads lacking a unique V-gene family were excluded. In a later analysis, 450 to 600 highly shared, low-generation-probability nucleotide sequences were removed to address suspected cross-contamination and a sequencing artifact. For each public chain, a later analysis derived a clonal expansion index from normalized ranks of inferred template counts within each repertoire. Generation probabilities in a later analysis came from a VDJ recombination model fitted to out-of-frame rearrangements, and those results were checked against IGoR. A later analysis scored TCR-TCR, TCR-HLA and TCR-CMV co-occurrence with hypergeometric tests, applying a repertoire-size bias correction to TCR pairs. A later analysis estimated false discovery rates by permuting HLA or CMV assignments 20 times. In a later analysis, co-occurring TCRs were grouped using DBSCAN, with TCRdist sequence similarity added in when clustering inside HLA-allele-positive subsets. Co-occurrence clustering excluded repertoires with fewer than 30,000 or more than 120,000 public chains, plus five with anomalous nucleotide sharing. The immuneACCESS repertoire file appears here via TCRdb, limited to in-frame rearrangements. These files lack a portion of the clones; in checked studies, under half of the deficit traces to unresolved V genes, and the cause of the others is not known. The D gene and trimming were derived from the DNA, and the V and J assignments and clone size from that table. The sample's clone listing holds some 71,000 clones. Around 1.6% of the sample rests with the top ten.

The data derive from a study of cytomegalovirus exposure and HLA in healthy donors (dated by TCRdb to about 2017). About the study as a whole: An earlier analysis of 550 to 700 of the donors reported roughly 270 Gb of sequence data and 117 million unique TCR beta sequences from around 200 million T cells. An early release covering some 640 HLA-typed donors comprised about 310 gigabases of sequencing data and about 90 million unique TCR sequences. Of the 300 to 400 genotyped donors, 65% to 90% fell in the genetic ancestry cluster associated with self-reported Caucasian donors. The study was designed to test whether signatures of past pathogen exposure could be identified by cataloging public T cell receptors. The study profiled the T cell repertoires of about 720 subjects by immunosequencing and related them to cytomegalovirus serostatus. In addition to the first cohort of hundreds of subjects, a separate validation cohort of 130 or so different subjects was used. The study combined high-throughput TCR immunosequencing, statistical association of individual TCRs with disease status, and machine learning to predict cytomegalovirus infection status. A later analysis re-analyzed previously published TCR beta repertoires from 660 or so donors and added high-resolution HLA genotyping to study TCR occurrence patterns. The later analysis used no new phenotypic data to find candidate immune exposures, relying instead on TCR beta sequences and their occurrence across donors. An earlier analysis of roughly 600 of the donors used high-throughput TCR beta sequencing to judge whether each TCR beta V gene segment behaved as functional or pseudogenic. Donor age, sex, ethnicity and CMV serostatus were compiled alongside the repertoire data. In a later genetic analysis, genome-wide SNP genotypes for about 55% of the roughly 670 donors were used, and that subset was treated as a discovery cohort. All discovery cohort repertoires had been generated using a single sequencing platform. Both class I and class II loci were covered by HLA typing, at four-digit resolution. Typing coverage varied by locus: about 620-640 donors for A, B, C, DRB1 and DQB1; roughly 560 for DQA1; 606 for DPA1; about 450 for DPB1. Because of strong linkage in the cohort, roughly five DR-DQ haplotypes were treated as single units for association and clustering. Across some 400 genotyped donors of the cohort, an average of about 240,000 unique TCR beta nucleotide sequences per donor were sequenced, and roughly a sixth of those sequences were non-productive. Study-level results and caveats: A later analysis associated about 16,000 TCR beta sequences with specific HLA alleles at a false discovery rate of 0.05. In a later genetic analysis, a missense DCLRE1C variant was associated with V-gene and J-gene trimming of TCR beta chains, and the association was replicated in an independent cohort. In a later genetic analysis, fewer N-insertions in productive TCRs were reported among donors in an Asian-associated ancestry cluster than the roughly 710-donor mean. The authors suggested that the approach could potentially be extended to other disease states and immunological phenotypes. The only immune exposure information available for the cohort was CMV serostatus. Three of the identified cytomegalovirus-associated TCR beta chains were confirmed in vitro to be specific for cytomegalovirus antigens. A cluster of highly shared sequence variants was judged likely to be a technical artifact of the sequencing pipeline. Seventeen rarely observed V segments, including chromosome 9 orphons, were excluded from the earlier analysis of a few hundred of the donors because counts were too low. In a later analysis, TCR association rates were found to vary across HLA loci, with the most associated TCRs seen for DRB1 alleles and the fewest for HLA-C alleles. In a later analysis, most CMV-associated TCR beta chains were found to appear HLA-restricted, with HLA associations seemingly driven largely by CMV exposure. Broadly in line with IMGT annotations, most TCR beta V segments showed up in productive rearrangements about 90% or about 30% of the time in an earlier analysis of several hundred of the donors. A further reported finding was that TCR beta sequences accurately predicted the HLA-A and HLA-B alleles for most subjects in the first cohort. In a later analysis, several top co-occurrence clusters were reported to appear linked to parvovirus B19, influenza, CMV and Epstein-Barr virus. Strong co-occurrence of HLA alleles, especially DR and DQ, made assigning TCR associations to individual alleles difficult. Roughly uniform sequencing depth across donors was assumed in presence/absence analyses, although this assumption may not hold. Because some donors lacked HLA typing at each locus, the association tests relied only on the typed subset. The study listed approximately 150 TCR beta chains as associated with cytomegalovirus. The cohort was sequenced for TCR beta chains only, and without alpha or paired-chain data the features that could be detected were limited. A later analysis found that HLA-associated TCR beta chains were more clonally expanded and had lower generation probabilities than equally common non-associated chains. Across donors, most TCR sequences were observed very rarely, whereas some public TCRs were present in many individuals. In both the original and validation cohorts, the classifier was reported to diagnose cytomegalovirus status with high specificity and sensitivity. Correlated functional status among segregating V segments might be attributable to linkage disequilibrium, but an unknown experimental factor could not be ruled out.

The clonotype originates from a young woman in good health and CMV-seronegative. The sequencing sample was made of PBMCs.

The CDR3 protein: CASSTGTGPKLFF. The DNA is as follows: TGTGCCAGCAGCACCGGTACAGGGCCAAAACTGTTTTTT. The chain is made from TRBV7-8 and TRBJ1-4, with TRBD1 as a weak D call on 6 bases. The junction carries 14 bases between V and J, which are trimmed by 5 bases and 10 bases respectively. Taken from the germline V gene, the CDR1 and CDR2 loops are SGHVS and FQNEAQ. The cysteine opens and the phenylalanine closes a CDR3 of 13 amino acids. Only CDR3 DNA remains: 39 bases, in frame from the first base.